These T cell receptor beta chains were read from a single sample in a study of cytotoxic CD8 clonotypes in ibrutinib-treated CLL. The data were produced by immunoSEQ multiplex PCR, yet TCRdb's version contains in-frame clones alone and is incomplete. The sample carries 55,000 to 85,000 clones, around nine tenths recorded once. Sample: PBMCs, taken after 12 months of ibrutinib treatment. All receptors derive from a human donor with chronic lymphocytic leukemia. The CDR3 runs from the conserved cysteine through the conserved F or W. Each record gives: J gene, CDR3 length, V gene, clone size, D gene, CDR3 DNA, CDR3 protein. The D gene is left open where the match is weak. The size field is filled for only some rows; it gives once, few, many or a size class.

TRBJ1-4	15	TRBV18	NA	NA	TGTGCCAGCTCAACCACAGGTTTGGCTAATGAAAAACTGTTTTTT	CASSTTGLANEKLFF
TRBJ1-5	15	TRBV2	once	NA	TGTGCCAGCGGGCAGGACGGTTATAGCAATCAGCCCCAGCATTTT	CASGQDGYSNQPQHF
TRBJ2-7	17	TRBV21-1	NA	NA	TGTGCCAGCAGCAAAGGAGTGATGGACGCACGCTCCTACGAGCAGTACTTC	CASSKGVMDARSYEQYF
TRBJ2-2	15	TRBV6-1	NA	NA	TGTGCCAGCAGTGAAGGATTTCTAGGCACCGGGGAGCTGTTTTTT	CASSEGFLGTGELFF
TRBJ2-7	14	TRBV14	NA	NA	TGTGCCAGCAGCCCGGGGGTTTCCTCCTACGAGCAGTACTTC	CASSPGVSSYEQYF
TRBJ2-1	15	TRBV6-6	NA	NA	TGTGCCAGCAGTGCCGTTTCCGGGACTTACAATGAGCAGTTCTTC	CASSAVSGTYNEQFF
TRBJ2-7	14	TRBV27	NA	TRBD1	TGTGCCAGCAGTTTTAGGGACAGACTCTACGAGCAGTACTTC	CASSFRDRLYEQYF
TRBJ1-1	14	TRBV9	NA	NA	TGTGCCAGCACCCGCCAGGAGGGCGTGACTGAAGCTTTCTTT	CASTRQEGVTEAFF
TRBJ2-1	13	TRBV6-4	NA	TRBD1	TGTGCCAGCAGAGGACAGGGGGGCAATGAGCAGTTCTTC	CASRGQGGNEQFF
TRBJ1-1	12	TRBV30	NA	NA	TGTGCCTGGAGTGTGGACAGTGTTGGAGCTTTCTTT	CAWSVDSVGAFF
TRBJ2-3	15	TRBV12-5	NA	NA	TGTGCTAGTGGTCCAGGACTGTCTAGCACAGATACGCAGTATTTT	CASGPGLSSTDTQYF
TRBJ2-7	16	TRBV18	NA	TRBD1	TGTGCCAGCTCACCAGTTGGGACAGGGAATACCTACGAGCAGTACTTC	CASSPVGTGNTYEQYF
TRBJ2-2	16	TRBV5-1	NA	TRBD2	TGCGCCAGCAGCTTTGAGCCGCCGGGGGGTTCCGGGGAGCTGTTTTTT	CASSFEPPGGSGELFF
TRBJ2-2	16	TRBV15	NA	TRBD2	TGTGCCACCAGCAGAGATAGCGGGAGGTCCACCGGGGAGCTGTTTTTT	CATSRDSGRSTGELFF
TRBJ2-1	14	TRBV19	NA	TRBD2	TGTGCCAGTATGGGACTAGCGGTAGACAATGAGCAGTTCTTC	CASMGLAVDNEQFF
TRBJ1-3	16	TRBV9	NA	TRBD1	TGTGCCAGCAATAAAGGGGGCGCCGAGGATGGAAACACCATATATTTT	CASNKGGAEDGNTIYF
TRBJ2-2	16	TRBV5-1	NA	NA	TGCGCCAGCACGTCGGGGATAGATCTTAACACCGGGGAGCTGTTTTTT	CASTSGIDLNTGELFF
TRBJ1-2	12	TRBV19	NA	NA	TGTGCCAGTAGCAGTGCAGGCTATGGCTACACCTTC	CASSSAGYGYTF
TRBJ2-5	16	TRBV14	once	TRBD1	TGTGCCAGCAGCCGACGACAGGGGGCGCAGGGGGAGACCCAGTACTTC	CASSRRQGAQGETQYF
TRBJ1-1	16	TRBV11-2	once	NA	TGTGCCAGCGGCTATGGAACAGGGCCGATGAACACTGAAGCTTTCTTT	CASGYGTGPMNTEAFF
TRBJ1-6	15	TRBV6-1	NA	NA	TGTGCCAGCGAACAGGAGAGCTCCTATAATTCACCCCTCCACTTT	CASEQESSYNSPLHF
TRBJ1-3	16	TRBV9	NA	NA	TGTGCCAGCAGCGGCCCCGGGGGCGCGGGTGGAAACACCATATATTTT	CASSGPGGAGGNTIYF
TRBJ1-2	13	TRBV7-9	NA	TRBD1	TGTGCCAGCAGCCCGGACAGGGTTAATGGCTACACCTTC	CASSPDRVNGYTF
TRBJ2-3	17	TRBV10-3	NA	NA	TGTGCCATCAGCGAAGGGCCAGCACGAAAACTGGCGGATACGCAGTATTTT	CAISEGPARKLADTQYF
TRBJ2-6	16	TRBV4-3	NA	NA	TGCGCCAGCAGCCAAGGCTCCTTAGCCGGGGCCAACGTCCTGACTTTC	CASSQGSLAGANVLTF
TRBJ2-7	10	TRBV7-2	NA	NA	TGTGCCAGCACGGGGACGGAGCAGTACTTC	CASTGTEQYF
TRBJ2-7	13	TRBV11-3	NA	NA	TGTGCCAGCAGCTCCGGGGTTAACTACGAGCAGTACTTC	CASSSGVNYEQYF